This T cell receptor (beta chain) is from a study of T-cell reconstitution after alpha-beta-depleted transplantation in children. Overall study results and limits: TCRbeta diversity was high at day 60 in some patients (a result of surviving recipient T cells and thymic progenitors). The origin of alpha-beta T cells about two months after transplant was reportedly several hundred expanded graft clones. T-cell numbers and diversity, one year after transplant, stemmed largely from T cells that were newly produced.

Preparing the TCRbeta library involved the use of unique molecular identifiers. TCRdb re-called the PCR reads through MiXCR, storing one row per CDR3 protein. The sample lists approximately 230,000 distinct CDR3 sequences; 20% to 30% were seen once. A remark on this clonotype: What it recognizes is unknown.

This TCR came from a female patient aged 2-15 years who had a stem cell transplant for congenital amegakaryocytic thrombocytopenia, so the T cells may come from the graft donor. The specimen comprised PBMCs, mostly from graft donor cells, sampled 360 days after TCRalphabeta/CD19-depleted stem cell transplant.

This CDR3 is CSAGRDRGDTQYF. Written as DNA, the CDR3 is TGCAGTGCTGGCCGGGACCGAGGCGATACGCAGTATTTT. This rearrangement joins TRBV20-1 to TRBJ2-3, with D perhaps assigned TRBD1 or TRBD2 (5 bases each). V was clipped by 5 bases and J by 6 bases, with 15 bases between them. Germline CDR1 and CDR2: DFQATT and SNEGSKA (reference sequence). The CDR3 covers 13 residues.